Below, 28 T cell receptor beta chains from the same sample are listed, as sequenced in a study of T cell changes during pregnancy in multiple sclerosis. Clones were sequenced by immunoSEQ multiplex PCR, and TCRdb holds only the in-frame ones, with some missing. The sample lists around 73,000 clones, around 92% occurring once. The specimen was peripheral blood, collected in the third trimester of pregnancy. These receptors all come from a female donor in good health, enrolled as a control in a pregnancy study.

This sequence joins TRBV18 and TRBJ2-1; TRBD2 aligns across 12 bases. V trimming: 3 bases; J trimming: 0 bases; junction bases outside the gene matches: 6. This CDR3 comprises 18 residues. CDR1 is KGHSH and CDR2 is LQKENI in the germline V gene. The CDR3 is CASSPGLAGSSSYNEQFF. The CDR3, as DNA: TGTGCCAGCTCACCGGGACTAGCGGGTTCGAGCTCCTACAATGAGCAGTTCTTC. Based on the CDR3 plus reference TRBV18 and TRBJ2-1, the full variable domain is NAGVMQNPRHLVRRRGQEARLRCSPMKGHSHVYWYRQLPEEGLKFMVYLQKENIIDESGMPKERFSAEFPKEGPSILRIQQVVRGDSAAYFCASSPGLAGSSSYNEQFFGPGTRLTVL.

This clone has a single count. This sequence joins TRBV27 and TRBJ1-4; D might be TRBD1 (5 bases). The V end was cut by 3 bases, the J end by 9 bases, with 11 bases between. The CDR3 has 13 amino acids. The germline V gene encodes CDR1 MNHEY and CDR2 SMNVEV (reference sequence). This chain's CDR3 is CASSFEGRKKLFF. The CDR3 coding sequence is TGTGCCAGCAGTTTTGAGGGGAGGAAAAAACTGTTTTTT.

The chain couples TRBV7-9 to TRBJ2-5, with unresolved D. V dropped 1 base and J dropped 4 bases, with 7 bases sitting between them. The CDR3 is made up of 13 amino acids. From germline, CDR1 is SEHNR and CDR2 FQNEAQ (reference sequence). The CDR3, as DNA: TGTGCCAGCAGCTTAGGCGCAGGAGAGACCCAGTACTTC. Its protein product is CASSLGAGETQYF.

The CDR3 DNA reads TGTGCCAGCAGCCGATGGACACGGACCTACGAGCAGTACTTC. Protein: CASSRWTRTYEQYF. The chain uses TRBV13 and TRBJ2-7; D is perhaps TRBD1 (5 bases). Deletions cut 5 bases from V and 2 bases from J, with 13 bases between. Germline assignment: CDR1 PRHDT and CDR2 FYEKMQ (reference sequence). This CDR3 is 14 amino acids long.

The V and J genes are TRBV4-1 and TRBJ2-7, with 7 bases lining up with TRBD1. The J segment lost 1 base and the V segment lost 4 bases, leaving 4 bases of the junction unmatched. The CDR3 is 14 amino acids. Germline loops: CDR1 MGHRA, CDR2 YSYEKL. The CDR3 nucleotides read TGCGCCAGCAGCCTTCCGGGACAGTCCTACGAGCAGTACTTC. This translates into CASSLPGQSYEQYF.

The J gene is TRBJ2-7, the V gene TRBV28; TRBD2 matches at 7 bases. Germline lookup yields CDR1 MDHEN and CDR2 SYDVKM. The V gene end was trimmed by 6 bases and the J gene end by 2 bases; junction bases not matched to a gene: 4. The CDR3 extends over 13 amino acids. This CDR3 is CASRGGIAYEQYF. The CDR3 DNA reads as TGTGCCAGCAGGGGGGGGATAGCCTACGAGCAGTACTTC.

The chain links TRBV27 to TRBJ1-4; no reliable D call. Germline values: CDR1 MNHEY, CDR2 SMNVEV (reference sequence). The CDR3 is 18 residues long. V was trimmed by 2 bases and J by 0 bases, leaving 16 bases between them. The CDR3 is CASSLVGSGNATNEKLFF. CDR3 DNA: TGTGCCAGCAGTTTAGTGGGAAGCGGGAATGCAACTAATGAAAAACTGTTTTTT.

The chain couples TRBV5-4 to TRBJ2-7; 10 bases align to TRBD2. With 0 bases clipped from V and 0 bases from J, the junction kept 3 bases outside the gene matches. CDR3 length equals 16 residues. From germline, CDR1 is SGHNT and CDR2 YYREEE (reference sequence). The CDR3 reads CASSLGSSGSSYEQYF. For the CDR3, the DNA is TGTGCCAGCAGCTTGGGTTCTAGCGGGAGCTCCTACGAGCAGTACTTC.

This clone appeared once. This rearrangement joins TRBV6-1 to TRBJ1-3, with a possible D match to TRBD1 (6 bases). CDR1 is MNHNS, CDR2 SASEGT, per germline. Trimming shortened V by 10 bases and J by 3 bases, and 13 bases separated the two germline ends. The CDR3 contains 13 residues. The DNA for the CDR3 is TGTGCCACCTCCGGGACATATGGAAACACCATATATTTT. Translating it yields CATSGTYGNTIYF.

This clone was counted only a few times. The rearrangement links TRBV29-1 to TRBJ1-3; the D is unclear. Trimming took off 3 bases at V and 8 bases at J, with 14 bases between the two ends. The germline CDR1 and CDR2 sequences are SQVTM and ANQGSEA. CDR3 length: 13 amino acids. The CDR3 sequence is CSVESGRMDTIYF. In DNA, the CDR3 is TGCAGCGTTGAGTCGGGGAGGATGGACACCATATATTTT.

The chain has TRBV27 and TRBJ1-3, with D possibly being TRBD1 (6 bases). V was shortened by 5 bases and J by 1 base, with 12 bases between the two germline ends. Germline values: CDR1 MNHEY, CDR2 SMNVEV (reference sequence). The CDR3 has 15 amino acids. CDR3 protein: CASSLRGTSGNTIYF. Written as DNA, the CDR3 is TGTGCCAGCAGTCTGAGGGGGACATCTGGAAACACCATATATTTT.

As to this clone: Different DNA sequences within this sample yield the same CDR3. Written as DNA, the CDR3 is TGTGCCAGCAGCTTGGCCGGGGAATACGAGCAGTACTTC. Protein product: CASSLAGEYEQYF. This chain uses TRBV5-6 with TRBJ2-7, with D maybe TRBD2 (5 bases). The V end was cut by 0 bases, the J end by 4 bases, with 8 bases between. Germline-derived CDR1 and CDR2 are SGHDT and YYEEEE. The CDR3 has 13 residues.

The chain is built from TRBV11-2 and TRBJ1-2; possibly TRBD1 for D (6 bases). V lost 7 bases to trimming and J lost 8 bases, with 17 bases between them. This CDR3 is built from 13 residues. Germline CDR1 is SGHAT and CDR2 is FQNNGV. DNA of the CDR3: TGTGCCAGCACCGATCAGGGGCCAAGAGGCTACACCTTC. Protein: CASTDQGPRGYTF.

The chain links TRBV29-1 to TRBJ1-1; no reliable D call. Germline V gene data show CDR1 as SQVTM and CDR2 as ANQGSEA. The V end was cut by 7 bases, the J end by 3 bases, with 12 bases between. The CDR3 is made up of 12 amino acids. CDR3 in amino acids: CSARVSDTEAFF. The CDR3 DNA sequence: TGCAGCGCTCGGGTTTCGGACACTGAAGCTTTCTTT.

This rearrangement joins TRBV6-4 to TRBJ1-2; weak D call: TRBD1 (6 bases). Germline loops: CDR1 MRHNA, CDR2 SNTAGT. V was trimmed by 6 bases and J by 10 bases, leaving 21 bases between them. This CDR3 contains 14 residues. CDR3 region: CASRTPGTTNVYTF. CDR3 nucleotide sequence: TGTGCCAGCAGAACCCCCGGGACAACCAACGTCTACACCTTC.

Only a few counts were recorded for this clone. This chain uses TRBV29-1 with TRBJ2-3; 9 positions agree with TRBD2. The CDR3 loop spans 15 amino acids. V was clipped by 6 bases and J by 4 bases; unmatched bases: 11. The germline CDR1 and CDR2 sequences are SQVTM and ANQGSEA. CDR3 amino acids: CSVELGGRGSDTQYF. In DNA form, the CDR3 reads TGCAGCGTAGAACTTGGCGGGAGGGGCTCAGATACGCAGTATTTT.

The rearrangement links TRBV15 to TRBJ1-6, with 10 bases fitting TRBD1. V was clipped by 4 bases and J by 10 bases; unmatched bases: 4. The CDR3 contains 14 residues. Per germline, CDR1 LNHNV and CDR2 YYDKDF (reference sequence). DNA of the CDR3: TGTGCCACCAGCACAGGGACAGGGGTCTCACCCCTCCACTTT. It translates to CATSTGTGVSPLHF. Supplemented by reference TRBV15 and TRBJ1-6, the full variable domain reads DAMVIQNPRYQVTQFGKPVTLSCSQTLNHNVMYWYQQKSSQAPKLLFHYYDKDFNNEADTPDNFQSRRPNTSFCFLDIRSPGLGDTAMYLCATSTGTGVSPLHFGNGTRLTVT.

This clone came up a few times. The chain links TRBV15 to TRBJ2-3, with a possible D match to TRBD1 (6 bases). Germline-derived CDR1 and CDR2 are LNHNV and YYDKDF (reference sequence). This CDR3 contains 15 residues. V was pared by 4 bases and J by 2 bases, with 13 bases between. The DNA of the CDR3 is TGTGCCACCAGCACAGGGGACACACACACAGATACGCAGTATTTT. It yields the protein CATSTGDTHTDTQYF.

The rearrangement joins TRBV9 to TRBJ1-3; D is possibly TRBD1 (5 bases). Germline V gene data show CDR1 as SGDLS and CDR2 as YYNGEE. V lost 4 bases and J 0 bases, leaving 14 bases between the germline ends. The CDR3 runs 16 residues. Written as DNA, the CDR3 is TGTGCCAGCAGCCCCCGGGGGGACGACTCTGGAAACACCATATATTTT. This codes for CASSPRGDDSGNTIYF.

The CDR3 loop reads CASSAGGSHEQYF. The CDR3 bases are TGCGCCAGCAGCGCAGGGGGGTCCCACGAGCAGTACTTC. The chain combines TRBV5-1 with TRBJ2-7; the D gene is possibly TRBD1 (7 bases). CDR1 SGHRS and CDR2 YFSETQ come from the germline V gene. CDR3 length: 13 residues. Trimming removed 4 bases at V and 5 bases at J, with 13 bases between.

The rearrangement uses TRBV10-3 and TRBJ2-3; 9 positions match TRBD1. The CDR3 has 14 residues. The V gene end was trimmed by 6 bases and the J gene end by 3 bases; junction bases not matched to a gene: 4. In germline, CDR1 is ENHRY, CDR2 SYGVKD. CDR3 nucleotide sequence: TGTGCCATCAGGACAGGGGGAGGGACAGATACGCAGTATTTT. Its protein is CAIRTGGGTDTQYF.

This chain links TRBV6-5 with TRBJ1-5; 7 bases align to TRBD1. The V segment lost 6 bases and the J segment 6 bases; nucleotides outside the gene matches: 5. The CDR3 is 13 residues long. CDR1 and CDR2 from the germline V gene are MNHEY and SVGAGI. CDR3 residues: CASRRQGGQPQHF. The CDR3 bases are TGTGCCAGCAGAAGACAGGGTGGTCAGCCCCAGCATTTT.

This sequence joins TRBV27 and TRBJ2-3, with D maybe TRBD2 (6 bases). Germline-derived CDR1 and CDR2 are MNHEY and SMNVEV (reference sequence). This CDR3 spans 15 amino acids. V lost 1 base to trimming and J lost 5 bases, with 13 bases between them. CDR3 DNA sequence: TGTGCCAGCAGTTTATTTGCGGGAAAAAAAGATACGCAGTATTTT. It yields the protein CASSLFAGKKDTQYF.

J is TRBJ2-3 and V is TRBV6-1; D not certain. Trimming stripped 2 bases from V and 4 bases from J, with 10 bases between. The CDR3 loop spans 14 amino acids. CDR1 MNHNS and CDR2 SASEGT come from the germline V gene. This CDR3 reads CASSEFYMADTQYF. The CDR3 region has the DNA TGTGCCAGCAGTGAATTCTATATGGCAGATACGCAGTATTTT.

DNA of the CDR3: TGTGCCAGCAGCTTAGCGGCAGGGCTGCACGAAAAACTGTTTTTT. Translating it yields CASSLAAGLHEKLFF. The chain links TRBV7-2 to TRBJ1-4, with D possibly being TRBD1 (5 bases). The germline V gene encodes CDR1 SGHTA and CDR2 FQGNSA. Deletions cut 0 bases from V and 8 bases from J, with 13 bases between. This CDR3 contains 15 residues.

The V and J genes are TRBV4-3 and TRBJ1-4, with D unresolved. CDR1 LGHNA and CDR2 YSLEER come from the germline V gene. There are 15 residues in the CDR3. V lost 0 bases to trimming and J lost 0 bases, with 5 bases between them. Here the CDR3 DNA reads TGCGCCAGCAGCCAAGACATTGCAACTAATGAAAAACTGTTTTTT. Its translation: CASSQDIATNEKLFF.

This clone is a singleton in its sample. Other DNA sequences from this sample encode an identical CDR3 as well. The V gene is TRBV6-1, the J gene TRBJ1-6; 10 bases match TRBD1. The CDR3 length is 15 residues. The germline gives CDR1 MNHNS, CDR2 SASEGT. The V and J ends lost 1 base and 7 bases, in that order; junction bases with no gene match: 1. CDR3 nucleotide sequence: TGTGCCAGCAGTGAAGGGACAGGGGGAAATTCACCCCTCCACTTT. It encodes CASSEGTGGNSPLHF.

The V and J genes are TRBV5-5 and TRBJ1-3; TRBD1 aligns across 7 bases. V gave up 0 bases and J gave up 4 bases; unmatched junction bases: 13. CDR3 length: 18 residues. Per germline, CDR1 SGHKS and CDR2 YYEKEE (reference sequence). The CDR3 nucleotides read TGTGCCAGCAGCTTGGCCTTGACAGGGTATAGTTCCGGAAACACCATATATTTT. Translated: CASSLALTGYSSGNTIYF. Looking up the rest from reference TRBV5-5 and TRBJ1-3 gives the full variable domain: DAGVTQSPTHLIKTRGQQVTLRCSPISGHKSVSWYQQVLGQGPQFIFQYYEKEERGRGNFPDRFSARQFPNYSSELNVNALLLGDSALYLCASSLALTGYSSGNTIYFGEGSWLTVV.